These 4 T cell receptor beta chains originate from one sample sequenced in a study of regulatory T cells in long-lasting Graves disease. The time point: persistent/refractory GD, antithyroid drugs over 5 years with positive TRAb. From RNA extracted from PBMCs, the TCR library was made. Arm-PCR of CDR3 regions and iRepertoire HTBI primers were used to build TCR beta libraries. MiXCR, applied by TCRdb to the multiplex PCR reads, yields one record per CDR3 protein. Found here are fewer than 550,000 distinct CDR3 sequences, about 22% of them singletons; the top ten hold approximately 6.4%. The sequencing here drew on peripheral blood mononuclear cells (PBMCs), taken when the disease was refractory, from a patient treated with antithyroid drugs. These TCRs come from a female donor with Graves disease.

This clonotype was counted ten times or more. The rearrangement links TRBV20-1 to TRBJ1-2; a weak D match, TRBD1 (6 bases). The CDR3 spans 14 residues. With 2 bases removed from V and 4 bases from J, the gap between germline ends came to 14 bases. The germline CDR1 and CDR2 sequences are DFQATT and SNEGSKA (reference sequence). CDR3 in amino acids: CSARKGGITYGYTF. Here the CDR3 DNA reads TGCAGTGCTAGAAAGGGGGGGATTACCTATGGCTACACCTTC.

V usage is TRBV4-3 and J usage is TRBJ2-5; either TRBD1 or TRBD2 may supply D (5 bases each). Trimming stripped 1 base from V and 2 bases from J, with 11 bases between. The germline V gene encodes CDR1 LGHNA and CDR2 YSLEER. The CDR3 totals 15 residues. The CDR3, as DNA: TGCGCCAGCAGCCAAGGGGGACGAATACAAGAGACCCAGTACTTC. Encoded protein: CASSQGGRIQETQYF.

This clonotype was detected many times. The rearrangement links TRBV28 to TRBJ2-5; no firm D call. Trimming took 7 bases from V and 7 from J, leaving 10 bases between them. From germline, CDR1 is MDHEN and CDR2 SYDVKM. The CDR3 runs 11 residues. CDR3 protein: CASTSPLTQYF. DNA of the CDR3: TGTGCCAGCACCTCCCCACTGACCCAGTACTTC.

This clonotype was counted a few times. This sequence joins TRBV20-1 and TRBJ2-7; 9 nucleotides align to TRBD2. Germline trimming cut 6 bases from V and 6 bases from J; bases unmatched to any gene: 9. The CDR3 has 13 residues. Germline assignment: CDR1 DFQATT and CDR2 SNEGSKA (reference sequence). The CDR3 DNA follows: TGCAGTGCAAATGGGGGACTAGCAGGCGAGCAGTACTTC. Translated: CSANGGLAGEQYF.